The 8 T cell receptor beta chains reported below all come from one sample, sequenced in a study of Graves' ophthalmopathy and Graves' hyperthyroidism. TCR beta CDR3 regions were amplified from RNA transcripts. The library came from an HTBI-primed first-round RT-PCR and a second-round multiplex PCR. TCRdb re-called the multiplex PCR reads with MiXCR, one entry per CDR3 protein. The data contain roughly 1.1 million distinct CDR3 sequences, 35% to 40% of them singletons. Sample: peripheral blood or thyroid tissue (not recorded which). The origin of the receptors is an adult man with Graves' hyperthyroidism.

This clonotype was seen many times. The chain has TRBV11-3 and TRBJ1-1, with D possibly TRBD1 on 5 matching bases. V lost 0 bases and J lost 1, with 6 bases in between. The CDR3 length is 14 residues. Looked up from germline, CDR1 is SGHNT and CDR2 is YENEEA. The CDR3 spells CASSLDGTNTEAFF. The CDR3, as DNA: TGTGCCAGCAGCTTAGACGGGACGAACACTGAAGCTTTCTTT.

This clonotype occurred many times. The chain uses TRBV10-3 and TRBJ1-1, with D uncertain. The germline V and J ends were trimmed by 10 bases and 6 bases, with 18 bases remaining between them. CDR1 and CDR2 (germline): ENHRY, SYGVKD. This CDR3 region has 13 residues. The CDR3 sequence is CATSDILGAEAFF. In DNA form, the CDR3 reads TGTGCCACCTCAGACATCCTCGGCGCTGAAGCTTTCTTT.

In regard to this clonotype: This may come from a read error, since a much larger clone is one base off. The V gene is TRBV10-3, the J gene TRBJ1-5; the D gene is possibly TRBD1 (5 bases). CDR1 ENHRY and CDR2 SYGVKD come from the germline V gene. The CDR3 is 16 amino acids. The CDR3, as DNA: TGTGCCAGCAGTTACGGGGGAAGCAGGCAGAGCCAGCCCCAGCATTTT. Protein: CASSYGGSRQSQPQHF.

This clonotype was counted ten times or more. The rearrangement links TRBV9 to TRBJ1-1; D uncertain. Trimming left V 0 bases short and J 1 base short, with 7 bases between. Germline-derived CDR1 and CDR2 are SGDLS and YYNGEE. This CDR3 has 14 residues. CDR3 sequence (DNA): TGTGCCAGCAGCGTAGCTGACGGGAACACTGAAGCTTTCTTT. Protein product: CASSVADGNTEAFF.

V usage is TRBV27 and J usage is TRBJ2-2; 10 positions match TRBD2. V gave up 6 bases and J gave up 4 bases; unmatched junction bases: 5. This CDR3 is built from 15 residues. Germline CDR1 reads MNHEY; CDR2 reads SMNVEV (reference sequence). The chain's CDR3 is CASRKAGGPTGELFF. Written as DNA, the CDR3 is TGTGCCAGCAGGAAAGCGGGGGGGCCCACCGGGGAGCTGTTTTTT.

The J gene is TRBJ2-6, the V gene TRBV7-8; weak D call: TRBD1 (5 bases). The CDR3 has 15 amino acids. The V gene lost 6 bases and the J gene lost 1 base, with 10 bases spanning the gap. Germline CDR1 is SGHVS and CDR2 is FQNEAQ. Written as DNA, the CDR3 is TGTGCCAGCAGTGCAAGACAGTCTGGGGCCAACGTCCTGACTTTC. It specifies CASSARQSGANVLTF.

On this clonotype itself: The CDR3 end shows no conserved phenylalanine or tryptophan, and so a read error is likely. This chain connects TRBV12-5 to TRBJ1-1, with 9 bases fitting TRBD1. Germline V lookup: CDR1 LGHNT, CDR2 FRNRAP. J was trimmed by 10 bases and V by 5 bases; bases with no gene match: 5. The CDR3 sequence is 12 residues long. The CDR3 DNA reads as TGTGCTAGTGGTCCCGGGACAGGGAGAGCTTTCTGT. It codes for CASGPGTGRAFC.

This clonotype has at least ten counts. The rearrangement links TRBV29-1 to TRBJ2-5; 11 nucleotides align to TRBD2. Germline-derived CDR1 and CDR2 are SQVTM and ANQGSEA. The CDR3 spans 14 residues. Unmatched junction bases numbered 5, after V lost 2 bases and J lost 6 bases. CDR3 loop: CSVESGTSGQTQYF. CDR3 nucleotide sequence: TGCAGCGTTGAATCGGGGACTAGCGGACAGACCCAGTACTTC.